This record looks at one TCR beta chain sequence and its context. The antigen remains undetermined. Clones were sequenced by immunoSEQ multiplex PCR, and TCRdb holds only the in-frame ones, with some missing. The table has 24,000 or so clones, 70% to 90% seen once. With 5 bases removed from V and 3 bases from J, the gap between germline ends came to 16 bases. The CDR3 totals 16 residues. CDR1 is SGHNT, CDR2 YENEEA, per germline. The data were taken from a study of T cells in localized non-small cell lung cancer. Findings and caveats of the study: Appearance in adjacent lung was seen for a median around 61 of the top 100 tumor clones.

The source is a woman aged 40 to 75 with stage III lung adenocarcinoma. The sample consisted of peripheral blood mononuclear cells, taken before any cancer treatment. The chain combines TRBV11-3 with TRBJ2-2; D is perhaps TRBD2 (6 bases). The CDR3 coding sequence is TGTGCCAGCAGCCGTGATACCGGGAGTCACACCGGGGAGCTGTTTTTT. Translating it yields CASSRDTGSHTGELFF.